Listed here are 12 T cell receptor beta chains from one sample, sequenced in a study of read filtering for tumor transcriptome and immune sequencing. This library used around 400 ng RNA and molecular barcoded adaptors spanning alpha/delta and beta/gamma chains. TCRdb passed the reads through MiXCR, listing each CDR3 protein once. The data contain 39,000 or so distinct CDR3 sequences, around 15% of them singletons. Sequencing input: a population of CD138-negative cells sorted from bone marrow. The receptors were sampled from a donor at least 40 years old with multiple myeloma.

This clonotype was seen at least ten times. This sequence joins TRBV20-1 and TRBJ2-5; 7 nucleotides agree with TRBD1. Germline loops: CDR1 DFQATT, CDR2 SNEGSKA (reference sequence). CDR3 length: 14 amino acids. Losses at the gene ends were 2 bases for V and 2 bases for J; bases not matched to a gene: 5. CDR3 residues: CSARRYRGQETQYF. The CDR3 DNA reads as TGCAGTGCTAGAAGGTACAGGGGACAAGAGACCCAGTACTTC.

In its sample, this clonotype was seen many times. The rearrangement joins TRBV25-1 to TRBJ2-1; 7 bases are shared with TRBD1. Germline-derived CDR1 and CDR2 are MGHDK and SYGVNS. This CDR3 is built from 15 residues. The junction had 7 bases not matched to a gene; V was cut back by 4 bases and J by 4 bases. The CDR3 DNA is TGTGCCAGCAGTGGATCGGGACAGAGATACAATGAGCAGTTCTTC. Encoded protein: CASSGSGQRYNEQFF.

This clonotype has a handful of counts. It may be a read error: a sequence one base away is much more abundant. V and J are TRBV5-1 and TRBJ2-3; D remains unclear. The CDR3 is made up of 13 amino acids. CDR1 and CDR2 from the germline V gene are SGHRS and YFSETQ. Here the CDR3 reads CASNFGETDAQYF. CDR3 nucleotide sequence: TGCGCCAGCAATTTTGGGGAAACAGATGCGCAGTATTTT. The variable domain in full, completed from reference TRBV5-1 and TRBJ2-3, reads KAGVTQTPRYLIKTRGQQVTLSCSPISGHRSVSWYQQTPGQGLQFLFEYFSETQRNKGNFPGRFSGRQFSNSRSEMNVSTLELGDSALYLCASNFGETDAQYFGPGTRLTVL.

This clonotype was recorded at least ten times. Germline and junction disagree at one end, which may indicate a read error. V and J are TRBV6-5 and TRBJ1-5; 7 bases agree with TRBD1. The CDR3 runs 15 residues. Germline values: CDR1 MNHEY, CDR2 SVGAGI. The CDR3 DNA reads as TGTGCCAGCTGTTACGGAGGGGGCTTAGGTCAGCCCCAGCATTTT. The encoded protein is CASCYGGGLGQPQHF.

The sample holds many counts of this clonotype. The V gene is TRBV29-1, the J gene TRBJ2-3; TRBD2 aligns across 10 bases. Unmatched junction bases numbered 4, after V lost 5 bases and J lost 2 bases. Germline CDR1 is SQVTM and CDR2 is ANQGSEA. This CDR3 is 14 amino acids long. For the CDR3, the DNA is TGCAGCGTTATCCTAGCGGGAGACACAGATACGCAGTATTTT. Residues: CSVILAGDTDTQYF.

In its sample, this clonotype was seen many times. The chain links TRBV7-2 to TRBJ2-5, with 11 positions matching TRBD2. Germline CDR1 and CDR2: SGHTA and FQGNSA. V shed 6 bases, J shed 5 bases, and the junction held 8 bases outside the gene matches. This CDR3 is 15 amino acids long. The CDR3 spells CASRSYSGRGETQYF. Here the CDR3 DNA reads TGTGCCAGCAGGTCTTATAGCGGGAGGGGGGAGACCCAGTACTTC.

This clonotype has at least ten counts. The rearrangement joins TRBV6-1 to TRBJ2-1; D is perhaps TRBD1 (6 bases). V lost 9 bases and J lost 5, with 26 bases in between. This CDR3 has 17 residues. Germline assignment: CDR1 MNHNS and CDR2 SASEGT. The CDR3 DNA sequence: TGTGCCAGTACCTGGGACAACTCTTTTGGATTGAACAATGAGCAGTTCTTC. It translates to CASTWDNSFGLNNEQFF.

The table lists this clonotype with many counts. The V call is TRBV20-1, the J call TRBJ2-7; D is possibly TRBD2 (6 bases). The germline CDR1 and CDR2 sequences are DFQATT and SNEGSKA (reference sequence). The CDR3 sequence is 10 residues long. V was pared by 3 bases and J by 9 bases, with 9 bases between. The CDR3, as DNA: TGCAGTGCTAGGGAGGGCACGCAGTACTTC. This gives the protein CSAREGTQYF.

This clonotype was observed many times. CDR3 sequence: CASRTTLNTGELFF. The CDR3 coding sequence is TGTGCCAGCAGAACGACGCTTAACACCGGGGAGCTGTTTTTT. This chain joins TRBV14 and TRBJ2-2; unclear D gene. V shed 6 bases and J shed 2 bases, with 10 bases lying between them. The length of the CDR3 is 14 residues. Germline CDR1 is SGHDN and CDR2 is FVKESK.

By sample fraction, this clonotype is large. The chain links TRBV11-1 to TRBJ2-1, with TRBD2 matching 12 bases. V was pared by 1 base and J by 8 bases, with 6 bases of the junction left unmatched. Per germline, CDR1 SGHAT and CDR2 FQDESV (reference sequence). The CDR3 is made up of 16 amino acids. The CDR3 loop is CASSLGLAGDLDEQFF. CDR3 DNA: TGTGCCAGCAGCTTAGGACTAGCGGGAGATCTCGATGAGCAGTTCTTC.

This clonotype was detected ten times or more. The CDR3 reads CASSFGRATYNEQFF. The CDR3 region has the DNA TGTGCCAGCAGCTTCGGGCGGGCCACCTACAATGAGCAGTTCTTC. The chain combines TRBV7-2 with TRBJ2-1; D may be TRBD2 (5 bases). This CDR3 has 15 amino acids. CDR1 is SGHTA and CDR2 is FQGNSA in the germline V gene. V dropped 3 bases and J dropped 2 bases, with 11 bases sitting between them.

This clonotype has a single count. This CDR3 is missing its conserved last phenylalanine or tryptophan, likely due to a read error. The chain recombines TRBV25-1 with TRBJ2-3; D possibly corresponds to TRBD1 (6 bases). The CDR3 totals 15 residues. Germline assignment: CDR1 MGHDK and CDR2 SYGVNS. CDR3 in DNA: TGTGCCAGCAGTCCACAGGGTTCTAGCACAGATCCGCAGTATCTT. Translated, it gives CASSPQGSSTDPQYL.